This T cell receptor (beta chain) was sequenced in a study of cytomegalovirus exposure and HLA in healthy donors. Study summary: Early released data comprised about 85 million unique TCRs from HLA-typed donors.

CDR3 size: 16 residues. The germline CDR1 and CDR2 sequences are SGHVS and FQNEAQ. V was trimmed by 5 bases and J by 2 bases, leaving 19 bases between them. It was with 60 Vbeta and 13 Jbeta primers that the PCR ran. The protocol was immunoSEQ multiplex PCR, while the TCRdb copy is restricted to in-frame clones and leaves out a portion. Seen here are tens of thousands of clones, roughly four fifths observed once, and the top ten hold 1.5% to 2%. Sequencing was performed on PBMCs. The sequence was collected from a woman aged 25 to 39 in good health and CMV-seronegative. The V call is TRBV7-8, the J call TRBJ2-7, with D perhaps TRBD1 (6 bases). The CDR3 nucleotides are TGTGCCAGCAGCCAGGGGCGCCGTTATGGCGCCTACGAGCAGTACTTC. The encoded protein is CASSQGRRYGAYEQYF.